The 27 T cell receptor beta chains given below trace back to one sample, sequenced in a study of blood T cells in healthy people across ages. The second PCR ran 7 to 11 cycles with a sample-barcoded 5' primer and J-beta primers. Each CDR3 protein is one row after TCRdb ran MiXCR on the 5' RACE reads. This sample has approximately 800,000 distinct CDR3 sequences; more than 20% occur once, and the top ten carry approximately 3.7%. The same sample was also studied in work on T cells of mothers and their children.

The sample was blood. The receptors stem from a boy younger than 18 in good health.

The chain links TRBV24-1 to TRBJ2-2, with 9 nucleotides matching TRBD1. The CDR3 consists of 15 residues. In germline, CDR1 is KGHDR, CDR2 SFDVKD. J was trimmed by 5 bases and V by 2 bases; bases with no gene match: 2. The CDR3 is CATSDYGTGTGELFF. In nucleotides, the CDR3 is TGTGCCACCAGTGATTATGGGACAGGGACCGGGGAGCTGTTTTTT.

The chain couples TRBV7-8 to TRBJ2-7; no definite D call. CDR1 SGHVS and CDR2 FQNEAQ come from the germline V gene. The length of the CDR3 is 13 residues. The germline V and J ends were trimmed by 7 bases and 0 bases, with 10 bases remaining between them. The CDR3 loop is CASTFDNSYEQYF. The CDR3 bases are TGTGCCAGCACCTTCGACAACTCCTACGAGCAGTACTTC.

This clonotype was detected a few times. The CDR3 bases are TGTGCCAGCACTCAGTGGGCGAATCAAGAGACCCAGTACTTC. This sequence encodes CASTQWANQETQYF. V is TRBV6-6 and J is TRBJ2-5, with unresolved D. The CDR3 has 14 residues. Germline assignment: CDR1 MNHNY and CDR2 SVGAGI (reference sequence). V was trimmed by 7 bases and J by 2 bases, leaving 14 bases between them.

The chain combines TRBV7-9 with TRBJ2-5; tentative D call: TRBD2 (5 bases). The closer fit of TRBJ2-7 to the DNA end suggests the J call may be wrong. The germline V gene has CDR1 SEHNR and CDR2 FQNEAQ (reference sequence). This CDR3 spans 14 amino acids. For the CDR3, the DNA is TGTGCCAGCAGCTTAGTAGGAGACTACTACGAGCAGTACTTC. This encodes CASSLVGDYYEQYF.

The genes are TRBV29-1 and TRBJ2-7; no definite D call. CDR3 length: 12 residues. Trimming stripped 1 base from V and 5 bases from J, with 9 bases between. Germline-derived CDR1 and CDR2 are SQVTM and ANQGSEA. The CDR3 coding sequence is TGCAGCGTTGAAGGGCGTAGGAACGAGCAGTACTTC. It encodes CSVEGRRNEQYF.

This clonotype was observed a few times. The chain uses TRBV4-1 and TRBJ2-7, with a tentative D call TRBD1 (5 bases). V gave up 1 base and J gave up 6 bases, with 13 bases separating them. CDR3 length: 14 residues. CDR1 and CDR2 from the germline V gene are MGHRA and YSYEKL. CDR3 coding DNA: TGCGCCAGCAGCCAAGTGTCGACAGTAGGCGAGCAGTACTTC. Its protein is CASSQVSTVGEQYF.

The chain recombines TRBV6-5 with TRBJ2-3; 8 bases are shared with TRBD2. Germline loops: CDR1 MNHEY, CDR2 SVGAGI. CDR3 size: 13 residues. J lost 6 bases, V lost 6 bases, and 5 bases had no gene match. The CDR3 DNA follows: TGTGCCAGCAGGGGACTAGTATACGATACGCAGTATTTT. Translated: CASRGLVYDTQYF.

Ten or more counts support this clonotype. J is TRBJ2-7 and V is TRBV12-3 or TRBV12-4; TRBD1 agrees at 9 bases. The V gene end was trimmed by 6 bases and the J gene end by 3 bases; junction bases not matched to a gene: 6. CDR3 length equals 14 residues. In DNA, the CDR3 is TGTGCCAGCAGCCTTCAGGGACAGGGCTACGAGCAGTACTTC. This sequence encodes CASSLQGQGYEQYF.

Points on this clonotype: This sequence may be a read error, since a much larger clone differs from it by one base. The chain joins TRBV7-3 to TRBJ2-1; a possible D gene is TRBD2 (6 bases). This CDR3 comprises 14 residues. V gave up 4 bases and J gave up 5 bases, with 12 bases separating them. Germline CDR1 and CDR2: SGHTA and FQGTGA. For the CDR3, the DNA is TGTGCCAGCAGCTCAGCGGGTAGCGACAATGAGCAGTTCTTC. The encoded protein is CASSSAGSDNEQFF. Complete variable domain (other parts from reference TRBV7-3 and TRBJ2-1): GAGVSQTPSNKVTEKGKYVELRCDPISGHTALYWYRQSLGQGPEFLIYFQGTGAADDSGLPNDRFFAVRPEGSVSTLKIQRTERGDSAVYLCASSSAGSDNEQFFGPGTRLTVL.

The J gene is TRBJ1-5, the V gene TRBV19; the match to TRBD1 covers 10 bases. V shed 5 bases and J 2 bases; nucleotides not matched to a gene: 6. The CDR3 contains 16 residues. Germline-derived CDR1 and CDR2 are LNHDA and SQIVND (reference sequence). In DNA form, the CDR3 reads TGTGCCAGTAGTGGGGGACAGGGGTCTCGCAATCAGCCCCAGCATTTT. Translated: CASSGGQGSRNQPQHF.

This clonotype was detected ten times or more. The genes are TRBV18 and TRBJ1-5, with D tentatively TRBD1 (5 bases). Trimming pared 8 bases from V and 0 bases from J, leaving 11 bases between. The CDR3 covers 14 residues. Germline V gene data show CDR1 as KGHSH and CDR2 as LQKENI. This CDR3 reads CASSPGGSNQPQHF. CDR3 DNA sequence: TGTGCCAGCAGTCCCGGGGGTAGCAATCAGCCCCAGCATTTT.

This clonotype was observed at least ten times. The CDR3 is CASSLWGSGETQYF. The CDR3 coding sequence is TGTGCCAGCAGCTTATGGGGATCGGGGGAGACCCAGTACTTC. The chain joins TRBV7-6 to TRBJ2-5; TRBD2 might be the D (5 bases). Trimming took off 2 bases at V and 5 bases at J, with 12 bases between the two ends. Germline V lookup: CDR1 SGHVS, CDR2 FNYEAQ. The CDR3 runs 14 residues.

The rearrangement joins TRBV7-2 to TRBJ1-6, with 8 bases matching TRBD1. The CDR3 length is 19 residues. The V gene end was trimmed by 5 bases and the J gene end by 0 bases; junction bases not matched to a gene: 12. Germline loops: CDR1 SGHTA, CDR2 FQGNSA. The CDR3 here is CASSKPLRQGSSYNSPLHF. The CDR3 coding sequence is TGTGCCAGCAGCAAACCTCTTAGACAGGGGAGCTCCTATAATTCACCCCTCCACTTT.

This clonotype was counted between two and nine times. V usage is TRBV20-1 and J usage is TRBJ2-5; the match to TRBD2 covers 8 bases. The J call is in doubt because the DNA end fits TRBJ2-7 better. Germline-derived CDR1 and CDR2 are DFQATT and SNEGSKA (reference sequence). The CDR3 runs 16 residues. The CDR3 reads CSATIVNVAGPYEQYF. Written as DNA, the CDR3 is TGCAGTGCTACTATAGTGAACGTAGCGGGACCCTACGAGCAGTACTTC.

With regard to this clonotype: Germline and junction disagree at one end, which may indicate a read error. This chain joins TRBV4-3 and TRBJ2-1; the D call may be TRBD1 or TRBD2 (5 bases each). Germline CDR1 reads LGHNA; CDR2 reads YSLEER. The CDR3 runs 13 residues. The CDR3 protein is CASSQDGGNEQFF. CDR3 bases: TGTGCCAGCAGCCAAGATGGGGGCAATGAGCAGTTCTTC.

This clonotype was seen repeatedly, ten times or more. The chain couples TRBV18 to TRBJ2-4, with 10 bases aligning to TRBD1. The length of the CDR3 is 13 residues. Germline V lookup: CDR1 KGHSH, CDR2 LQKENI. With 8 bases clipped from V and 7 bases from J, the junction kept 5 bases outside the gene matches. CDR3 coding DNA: TGTGCCAGCAGCCGGGACAGGGGTAACATTCAGTACTTC. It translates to CASSRDRGNIQYF.

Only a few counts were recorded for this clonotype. DNA of the CDR3: TGTGCCAGCAGCTCACAGGGCCACATTCAGTACTTC. It encodes CASSSQGHIQYF. The chain uses TRBV7-3 and TRBJ2-4, with D perhaps matching TRBD1 (6 bases). The CDR3 is made up of 12 amino acids. The V and J ends lost 4 bases and 8 bases respectively, with 9 bases between them. Per germline, CDR1 SGHTA and CDR2 FQGTGA.

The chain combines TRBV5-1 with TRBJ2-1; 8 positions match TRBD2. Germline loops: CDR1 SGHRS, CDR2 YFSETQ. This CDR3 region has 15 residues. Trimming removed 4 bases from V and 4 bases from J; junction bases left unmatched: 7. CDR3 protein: CASSGRTSSYNEQFF. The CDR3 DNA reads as TGCGCCAGCAGCGGGAGGACTAGCAGTTACAATGAGCAGTTCTTC.

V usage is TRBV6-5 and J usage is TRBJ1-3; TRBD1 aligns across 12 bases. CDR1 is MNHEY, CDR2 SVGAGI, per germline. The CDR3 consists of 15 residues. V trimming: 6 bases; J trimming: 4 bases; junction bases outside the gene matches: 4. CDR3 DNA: TGTGCCAGCAGGGGACAGGGGGCCAAGGGAAACACCATATATTTT. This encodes CASRGQGAKGNTIYF.

The CDR3 sequence is CASSFDRVLGEKLFF. CDR3 DNA: TGTGCCAGCAGCTTCGACAGGGTTTTAGGCGAAAAACTGTTTTTT. The chain employs TRBV7-8 and TRBJ1-4, with 7 bases aligning to TRBD1. Trimming at V came to 3 bases and at J to 8 bases, leaving 9 bases not matched to a gene. This CDR3 is 15 amino acids long. In germline, CDR1 is SGHVS, CDR2 FQNEAQ.

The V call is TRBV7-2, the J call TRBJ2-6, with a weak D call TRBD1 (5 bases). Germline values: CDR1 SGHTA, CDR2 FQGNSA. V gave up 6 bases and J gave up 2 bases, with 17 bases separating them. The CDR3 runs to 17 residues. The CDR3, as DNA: TGTGCCAGCAGTCCTCGGCAGGGTCTTCCTGGGGCCAACGTCCTGACTTTC. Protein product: CASSPRQGLPGANVLTF.

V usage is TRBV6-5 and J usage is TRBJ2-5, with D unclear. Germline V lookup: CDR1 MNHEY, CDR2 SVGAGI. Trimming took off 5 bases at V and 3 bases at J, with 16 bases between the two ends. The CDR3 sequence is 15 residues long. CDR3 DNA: TGTGCCAGCAGTCTTAACATGTGGACCAAAGAGACCCAGTACTTC. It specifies CASSLNMWTKETQYF.

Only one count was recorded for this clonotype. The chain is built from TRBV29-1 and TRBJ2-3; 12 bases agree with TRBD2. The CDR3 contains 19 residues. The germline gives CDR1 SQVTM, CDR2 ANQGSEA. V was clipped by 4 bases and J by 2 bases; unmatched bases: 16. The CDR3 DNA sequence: TGCAGCGTTGCCCCCAATCTAGCGGGGGGGCCGTCTAACACAGATACGCAGTATTTT. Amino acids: CSVAPNLAGGPSNTDTQYF.

In DNA form, the CDR3 reads TGTGCCAGCAGTTTAAACAGGCCAATCCAAGAGACCCAGTACTTC. Amino acids: CASSLNRPIQETQYF. The chain couples TRBV28 to TRBJ2-5, with D possibly matching TRBD1 (5 bases). Deletions cut 2 bases from V and 1 base from J, with 11 bases between. This CDR3 comprises 15 residues. CDR1 is MDHEN and CDR2 is SYDVKM in the germline V gene.

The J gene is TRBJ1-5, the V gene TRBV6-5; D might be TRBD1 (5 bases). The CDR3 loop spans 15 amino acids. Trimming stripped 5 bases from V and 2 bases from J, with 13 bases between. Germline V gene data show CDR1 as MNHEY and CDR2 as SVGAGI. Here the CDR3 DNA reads TGTGCCAGCAGTCCTCTACCACAGGGCAATCAGCCCCAGCATTTT. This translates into CASSPLPQGNQPQHF.

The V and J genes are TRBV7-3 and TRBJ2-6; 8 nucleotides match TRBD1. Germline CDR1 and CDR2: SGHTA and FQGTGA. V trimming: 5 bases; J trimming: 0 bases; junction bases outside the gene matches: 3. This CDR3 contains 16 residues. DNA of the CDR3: TGTGCCAGCAGCGCGGGACAGGTCTCTGGGGCCAACGTCCTGACTTTC. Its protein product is CASSAGQVSGANVLTF. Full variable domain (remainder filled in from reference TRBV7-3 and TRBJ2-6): GAGVSQTPSNKVTEKGKYVELRCDPISGHTALYWYRQSLGQGPEFLIYFQGTGAADDSGLPNDRFFAVRPEGSVSTLKIQRTERGDSAVYLCASSAGQVSGANVLTFGAGSRLTVL.

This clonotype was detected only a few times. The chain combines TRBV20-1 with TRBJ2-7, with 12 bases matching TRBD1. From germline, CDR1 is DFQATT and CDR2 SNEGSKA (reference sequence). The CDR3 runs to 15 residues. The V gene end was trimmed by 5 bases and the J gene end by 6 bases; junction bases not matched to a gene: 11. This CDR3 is CSAARDRGRGSEQYF. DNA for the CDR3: TGCAGTGCTGCCCGGGACAGGGGGCGCGGTAGCGAGCAGTACTTC.